This TCR beta chain comes out of a study of blood T cell repertoires in COVID-19. The wider study: Sites across the United States, Italy and Spain contributed samples from acute and convalescent COVID-19. T cells, B-cell-depleted T cells, or PBMCs provided the cDNA or gDNA that served as material.

This CDR3 comprises 17 residues. Per germline, CDR1 SGHRS and CDR2 YFSETQ. V lost 0 bases and J lost 1; bases outside the gene matches: 5. Per the original data handling: Amplified reference gene primers provided the basis for estimating nucleated cell counts. TCRdb's copy holds only in-frame clones and misses some; the assay was immunoSEQ multiplex PCR. V and J calls and clone size come straight from that table; D and trimming were deduced from the DNA. The sample comprises roughly 60,000 clones, roughly 92% of which are singletons, and about 5.4% rests with the top ten. Sequencing used peripheral blood. The sequence was collected from a human donor in a cohort sampled during active COVID-19. This chain connects TRBV5-1 to TRBJ2-2, with TRBD1 matching 8 bases. The CDR3 DNA sequence: TGCGCCAGCAGCTTGGTCTCCGGGACAGGGAACACCGGGGAGCTGTTTTTT. The encoded protein is CASSLVSGTGNTGELFF.